A single sample gave rise to the 2 T cell receptor beta chains below, sequenced in a study of siplizumab effects on memory and regulatory T cells. These receptors have no identified antigens. The data were produced by immunoSEQ multiplex PCR, yet TCRdb's version contains in-frame clones alone and is incomplete. The table includes 9,500 to 10,000 clones, 40% detected once. The authors cocultured the mixed lymphocyte reaction cells at 37 degrees C for about six days. Sequencing input: CFSE-low (dividing) CD4+ T cells sorted from an allogeneic mixed lymphocyte reaction. All receptors derive from a human donor in good health; the cells came from an allogeneic mixed lymphocyte reaction.

The chain couples TRBV6-1 to TRBJ1-4; D unclear. The V end was cut by 7 bases, the J end by 4 bases, with 13 bases between. The CDR3 loop spans 14 amino acids. CDR1 is MNHNS, CDR2 SASEGT, per germline. The CDR3 DNA reads TGTGCCAGCAAACCCGGTAGTCTTAATGAAAAACTGTTTTTT. Its protein product is CASKPGSLNEKLFF.

This clone is medium-sized within its sample. The chain recombines TRBV27 with TRBJ2-5, with D possibly being TRBD1 or TRBD2 (5 bases each). Germline assignment: CDR1 MNHEY and CDR2 SMNVEV (reference sequence). This CDR3 comprises 15 residues. Trimming left V 2 bases short and J 1 base short, with 11 bases between. CDR3 DNA: TGTGCCAGCAGTTTAAATAGGGGAGCCCAAGAGACCCAGTACTTC. This sequence encodes CASSLNRGAQETQYF.